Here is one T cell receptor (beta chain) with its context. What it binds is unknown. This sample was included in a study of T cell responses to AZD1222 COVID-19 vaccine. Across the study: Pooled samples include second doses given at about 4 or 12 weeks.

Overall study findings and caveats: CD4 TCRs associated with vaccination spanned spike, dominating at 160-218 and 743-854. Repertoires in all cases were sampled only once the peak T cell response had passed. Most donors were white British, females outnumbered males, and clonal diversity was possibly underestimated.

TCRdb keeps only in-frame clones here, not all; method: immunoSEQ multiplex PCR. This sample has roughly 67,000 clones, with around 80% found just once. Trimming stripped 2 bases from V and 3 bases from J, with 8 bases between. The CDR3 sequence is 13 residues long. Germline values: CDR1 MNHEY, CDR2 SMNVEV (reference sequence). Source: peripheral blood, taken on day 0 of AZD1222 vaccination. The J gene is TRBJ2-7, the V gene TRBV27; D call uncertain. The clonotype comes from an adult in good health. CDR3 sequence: CASSLGLSYEQYF. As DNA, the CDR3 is TGTGCCAGCAGTTTAGGTTTAAGCTACGAGCAGTACTTC.